This T cell receptor (beta chain) was sequenced during a study of beta chain features in type 1 diabetes. A sort by CD45RO/CCR7/CD25/CD127/CD95/CD27 yielded CD4+ naive, central memory, regulatory and stem cell-like memory cells. Comment on this clone: What it binds is unknown.

Trimming removed 4 bases at V and 2 bases at J, with 5 bases between. The germline V gene encodes CDR1 ENHRY and CDR2 SYGVKD. The CDR3 length is 13 residues. Expressed TCRB transcripts were sequenced because the entire RNA isolate underwent reverse transcription. About 3.4 million reads per sample on average were obtained from naive, central memory and regulatory T cell samples. Generated by immunoSEQ multiplex PCR, the TCRdb table keeps only in-frame clones and is missing some. The top ten hold less than 0.04% of the sample, which has over 650,000 clones, roughly 13% seen once. Findings and limits, study-wide: A closer apparent resemblance between naive, central memory and Treg TCRB repertoires was seen in patients than in healthy donors. For Type 1 diabetes patients, all four CD4+ subsets carried TCRB CDR3s that were moderately but significantly shorter.

Sequences were obtained from naive CD4+ T cells from blood. This clonotype was sampled from a man aged 18 to 30 with type 1 diabetes. This chain connects TRBV10-3 to TRBJ1-4; D ambiguous. The CDR3: CAISAETNEKLFF. The CDR3 DNA follows: TGTGCCATCAGTGCTGAGACTAATGAAAAACTGTTTTTT.